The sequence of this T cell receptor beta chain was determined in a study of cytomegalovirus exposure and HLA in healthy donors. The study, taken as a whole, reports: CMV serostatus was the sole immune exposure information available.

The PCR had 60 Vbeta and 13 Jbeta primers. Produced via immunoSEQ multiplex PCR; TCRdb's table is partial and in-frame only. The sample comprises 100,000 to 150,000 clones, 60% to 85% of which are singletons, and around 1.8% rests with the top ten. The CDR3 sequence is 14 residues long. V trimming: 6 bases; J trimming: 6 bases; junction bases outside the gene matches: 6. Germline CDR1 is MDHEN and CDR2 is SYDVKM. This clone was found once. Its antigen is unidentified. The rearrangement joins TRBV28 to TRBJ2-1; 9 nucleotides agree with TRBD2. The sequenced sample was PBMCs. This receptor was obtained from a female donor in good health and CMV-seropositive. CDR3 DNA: TGTGCCAGCAGGTTAGCGGGGGCCCTCAATGAGCAGTTCTTC. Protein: CASRLAGALNEQFF. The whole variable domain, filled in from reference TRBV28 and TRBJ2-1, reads DVKVTQSSRYLVKRTGEKVFLECVQDMDHENMFWYRQDPGLGLRLIYFSYDVKMKEKGDIPEGYSVSREKKERFSLILESASTNQTSMYLCASRLAGALNEQFFGPGTRLTVL.